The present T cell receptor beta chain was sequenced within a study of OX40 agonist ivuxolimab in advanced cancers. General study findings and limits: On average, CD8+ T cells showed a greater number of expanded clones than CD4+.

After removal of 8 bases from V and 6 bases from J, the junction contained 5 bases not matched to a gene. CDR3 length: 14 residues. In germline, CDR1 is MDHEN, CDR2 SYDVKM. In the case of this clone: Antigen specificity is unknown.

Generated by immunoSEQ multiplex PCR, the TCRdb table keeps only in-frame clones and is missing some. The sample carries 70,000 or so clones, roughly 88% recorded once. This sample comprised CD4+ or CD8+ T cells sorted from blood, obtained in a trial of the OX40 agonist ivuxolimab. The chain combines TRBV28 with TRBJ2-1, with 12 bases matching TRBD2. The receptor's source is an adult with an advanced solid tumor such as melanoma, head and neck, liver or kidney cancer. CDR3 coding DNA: TGTGCCAGCTCTCTAGCGGGAGGGCTCAATGAGCAGTTCTTC. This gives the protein CASSLAGGLNEQFF.